What follows is one T cell receptor beta chain and its context. Patients who had autoimmune disease history or got systemic immunosuppression were left out. The sample comes from a study of OX40 agonist ivuxolimab in advanced cancers. V dropped 1 base and J dropped 9; count of bases not matched to a gene: 11. The V gene's germline CDR1 is SGHVS and CDR2 FQNEAQ. The CDR3 loop spans 16 amino acids. TCRdb's copy holds only in-frame clones and misses some; the assay was immunoSEQ multiplex PCR. This sample carries over 50,000 clones, approximately 86% of them seen once, and the ten largest clones take around 0.52%.

The genes are TRBV7-8 and TRBJ2-1; 8 positions match TRBD2. The source was CD4+ or CD8+ T cells sorted from blood, collected in a trial of the OX40 agonist ivuxolimab. This TCR was sampled from an adult with an advanced solid tumor such as melanoma, head and neck, liver or kidney cancer. The CDR3 loop is CASSLVGRAGGGEQFF. The CDR3 DNA follows: TGTGCCAGCAGCTTAGTAGGCAGGGCCGGGGGGGGTGAGCAGTTCTTC.